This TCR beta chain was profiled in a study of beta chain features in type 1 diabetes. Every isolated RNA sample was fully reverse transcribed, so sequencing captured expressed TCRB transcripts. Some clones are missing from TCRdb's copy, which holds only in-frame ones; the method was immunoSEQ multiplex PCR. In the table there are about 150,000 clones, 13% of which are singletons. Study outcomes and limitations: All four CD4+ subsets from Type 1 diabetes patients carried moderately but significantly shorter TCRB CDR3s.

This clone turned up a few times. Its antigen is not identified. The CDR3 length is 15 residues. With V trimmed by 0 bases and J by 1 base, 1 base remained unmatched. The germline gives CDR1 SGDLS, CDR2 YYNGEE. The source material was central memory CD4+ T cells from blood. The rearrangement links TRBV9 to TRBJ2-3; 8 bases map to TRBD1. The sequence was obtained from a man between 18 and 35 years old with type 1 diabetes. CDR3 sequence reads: CASSVAGGGTDTQYF. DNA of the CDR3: TGTGCCAGCAGCGTAGCAGGGGGCGGCACAGATACGCAGTATTTT.